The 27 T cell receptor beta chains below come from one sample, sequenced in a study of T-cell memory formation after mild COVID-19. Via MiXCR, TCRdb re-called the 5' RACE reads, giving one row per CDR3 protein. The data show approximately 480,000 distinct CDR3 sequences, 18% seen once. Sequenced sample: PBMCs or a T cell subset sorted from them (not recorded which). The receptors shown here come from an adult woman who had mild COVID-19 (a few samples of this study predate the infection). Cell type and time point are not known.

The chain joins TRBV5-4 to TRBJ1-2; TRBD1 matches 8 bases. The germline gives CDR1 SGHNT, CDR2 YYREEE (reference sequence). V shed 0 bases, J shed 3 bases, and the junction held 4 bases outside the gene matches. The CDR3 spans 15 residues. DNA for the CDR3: TGTGCCAGCAGCTTGGTGACAGGGGTTGACTATGGCTACACCTTC. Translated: CASSLVTGVDYGYTF.

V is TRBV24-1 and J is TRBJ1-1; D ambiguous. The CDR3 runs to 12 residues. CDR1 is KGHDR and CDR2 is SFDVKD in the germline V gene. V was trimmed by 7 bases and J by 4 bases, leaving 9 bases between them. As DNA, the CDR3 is TGTGCCACCAGGGGCAGAGGCACTGAAGCTTTCTTT. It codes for CATRGRGTEAFF.

The CDR3 spells CASSPPLSMVAQYF. DNA of the CDR3: TGTGCCAGCAGCCCCCCCCTCTCGATGGTGGCCCAGTACTTC. The chain uses TRBV11-2 and TRBJ2-5; no clear D. V was trimmed by 5 bases and J by 9 bases, leaving 19 bases between them. Germline V lookup: CDR1 SGHAT, CDR2 FQNNGV. The CDR3 totals 14 residues.

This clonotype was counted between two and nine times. Written as DNA, the CDR3 is TGTGCCAGCAGCTCCTTAAGCGGGGGGGCCAGAGGTGAGCAGTTCTTC. This encodes CASSSLSGGARGEQFF. The chain has TRBV7-6 and TRBJ2-1; 10 nucleotides align to TRBD2. CDR3 length: 16 amino acids. V lost 4 bases to trimming and J lost 9 bases; unmatched junction nucleotides: 12. Germline CDR1 reads SGHVS; CDR2 reads FNYEAQ.

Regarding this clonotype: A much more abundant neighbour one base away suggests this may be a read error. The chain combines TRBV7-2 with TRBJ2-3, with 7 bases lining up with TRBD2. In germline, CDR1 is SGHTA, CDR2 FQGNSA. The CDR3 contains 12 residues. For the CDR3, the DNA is TGTGTCAGCGGGGATCCACGGGATACGCAGTATTTT. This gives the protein CVSGDPRDTQYF.

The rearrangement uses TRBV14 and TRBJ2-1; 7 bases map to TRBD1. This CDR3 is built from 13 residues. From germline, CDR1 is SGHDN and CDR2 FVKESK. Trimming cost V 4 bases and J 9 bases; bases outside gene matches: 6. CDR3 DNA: TGTGCCAGCAGCCCACGAGAGGGGGCTGAGCAGTTCTTC. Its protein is CASSPREGAEQFF.

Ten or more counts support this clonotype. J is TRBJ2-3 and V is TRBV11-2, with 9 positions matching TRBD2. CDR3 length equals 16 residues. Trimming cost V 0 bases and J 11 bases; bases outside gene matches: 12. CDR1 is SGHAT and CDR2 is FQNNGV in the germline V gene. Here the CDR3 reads CASSLDLSGGLNGQYF. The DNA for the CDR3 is TGTGCCAGCAGCTTAGACCTTAGCGGGGGCTTGAACGGGCAGTATTTT.

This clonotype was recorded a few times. CDR3 loop: CASSRGSTNEKLFF. The CDR3 DNA follows: TGTGCCAGCAGCCGGGGATCAACTAATGAAAAACTGTTTTTT. V and J are TRBV2 and TRBJ1-4; D gene unclear. This CDR3 has 14 residues. Per the germline V gene, CDR1 is SNHLY and CDR2 is FYNNEI. V was shortened by 6 bases and J by 0 bases, with 8 bases between the two germline ends.

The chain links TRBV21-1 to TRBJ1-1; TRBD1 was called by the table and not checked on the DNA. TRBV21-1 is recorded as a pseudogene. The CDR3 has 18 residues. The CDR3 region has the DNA TGTGCCAGCAGCAAAGGGGTCAGGGAGGCGGGGATGAACACTGAAGCTTTCTTT. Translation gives CASSKGVREAGMNTEAFF.

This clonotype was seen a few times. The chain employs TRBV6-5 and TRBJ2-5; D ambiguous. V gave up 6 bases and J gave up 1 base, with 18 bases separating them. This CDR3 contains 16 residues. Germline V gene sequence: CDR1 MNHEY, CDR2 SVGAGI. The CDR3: CASRVGFGPTQETQYF. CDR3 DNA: TGTGCCAGCAGGGTGGGTTTCGGTCCAACCCAAGAGACCCAGTACTTC.

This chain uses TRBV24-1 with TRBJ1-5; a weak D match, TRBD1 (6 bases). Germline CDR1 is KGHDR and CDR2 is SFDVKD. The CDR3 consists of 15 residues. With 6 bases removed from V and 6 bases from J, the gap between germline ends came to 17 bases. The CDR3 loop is CATSRTGPGIQPQHF. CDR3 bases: TGTGCCACCAGTCGAACAGGGCCAGGGATTCAGCCCCAGCATTTT.

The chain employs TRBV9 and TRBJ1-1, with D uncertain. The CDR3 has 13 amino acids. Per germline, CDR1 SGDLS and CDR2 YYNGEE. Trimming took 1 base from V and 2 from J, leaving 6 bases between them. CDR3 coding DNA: TGTGCCAGCAGCGTAAGGGCCAACACTGAAGCTTTCTTT. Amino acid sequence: CASSVRANTEAFF.

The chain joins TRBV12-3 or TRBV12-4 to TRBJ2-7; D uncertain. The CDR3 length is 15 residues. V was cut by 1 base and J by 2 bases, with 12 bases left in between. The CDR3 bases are TGTGCCAGCAGTTTAGGGAACTTGACCACCTACGAGCAGTACTTC. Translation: CASSLGNLTTYEQYF.

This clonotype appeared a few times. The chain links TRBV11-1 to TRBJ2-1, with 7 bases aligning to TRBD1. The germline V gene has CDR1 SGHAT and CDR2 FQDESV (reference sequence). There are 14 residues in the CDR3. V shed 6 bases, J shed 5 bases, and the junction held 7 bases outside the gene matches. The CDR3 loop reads CASSQGQANNEQFF. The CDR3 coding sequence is TGTGCCAGCAGTCAAGGACAGGCTAACAATGAGCAGTTCTTC.

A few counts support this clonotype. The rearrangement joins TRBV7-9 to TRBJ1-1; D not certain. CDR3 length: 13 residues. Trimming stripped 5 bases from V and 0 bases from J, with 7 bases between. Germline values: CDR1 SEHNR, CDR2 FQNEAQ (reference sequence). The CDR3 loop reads CASSHRLNTEAFF. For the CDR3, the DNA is TGTGCCAGCAGCCATCGGTTGAACACTGAAGCTTTCTTT.

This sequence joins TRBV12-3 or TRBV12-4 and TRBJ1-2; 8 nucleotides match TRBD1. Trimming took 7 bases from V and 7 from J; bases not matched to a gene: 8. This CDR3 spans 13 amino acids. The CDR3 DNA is TGTGCCAGCAAACCCCAGGGGGCCGTTGGCTACACCTTC. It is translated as CASKPQGAVGYTF.

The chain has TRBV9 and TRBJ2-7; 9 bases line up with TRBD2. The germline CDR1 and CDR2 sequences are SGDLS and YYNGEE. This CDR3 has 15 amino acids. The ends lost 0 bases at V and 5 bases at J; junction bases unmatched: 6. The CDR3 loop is CASSVAGLAKDEQYF. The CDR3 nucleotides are TGTGCCAGCAGCGTAGCTGGACTAGCGAAGGACGAGCAGTACTTC.

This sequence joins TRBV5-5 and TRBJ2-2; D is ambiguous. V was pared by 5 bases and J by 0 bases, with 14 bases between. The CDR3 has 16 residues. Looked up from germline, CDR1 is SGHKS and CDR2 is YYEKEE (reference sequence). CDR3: CASRLDSTANTGELFF. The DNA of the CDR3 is TGTGCCAGCAGGCTAGATTCGACGGCGAACACCGGGGAGCTGTTTTTT.

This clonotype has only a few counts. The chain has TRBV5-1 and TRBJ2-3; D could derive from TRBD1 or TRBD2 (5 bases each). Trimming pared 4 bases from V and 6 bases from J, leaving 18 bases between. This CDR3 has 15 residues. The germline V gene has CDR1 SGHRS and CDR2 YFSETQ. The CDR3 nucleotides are TGCGCCAGCAGCGCCGGGACCGCCCTGGAGGATACGCAGTATTTT. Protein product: CASSAGTALEDTQYF.

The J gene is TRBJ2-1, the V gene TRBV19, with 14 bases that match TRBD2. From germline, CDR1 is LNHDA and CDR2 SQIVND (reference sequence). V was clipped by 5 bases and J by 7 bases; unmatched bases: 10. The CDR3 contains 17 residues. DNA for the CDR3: TGTGCCAGTAGTTCAGGAGGGGGGACTAGCGGGAGAAATGAGCAGTTCTTC. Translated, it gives CASSSGGGTSGRNEQFF.

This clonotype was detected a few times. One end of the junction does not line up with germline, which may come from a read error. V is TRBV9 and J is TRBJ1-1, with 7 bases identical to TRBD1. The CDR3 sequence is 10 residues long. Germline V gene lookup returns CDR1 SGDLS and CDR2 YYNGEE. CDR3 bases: TGTGCCAGCAGCGAACAGGGGTTTTGGTTT. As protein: CASSEQGFWF.

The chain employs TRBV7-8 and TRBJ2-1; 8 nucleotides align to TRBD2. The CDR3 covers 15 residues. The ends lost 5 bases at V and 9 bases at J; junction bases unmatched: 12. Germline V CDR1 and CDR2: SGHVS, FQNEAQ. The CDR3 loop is CASSPGLAPRGEQFF. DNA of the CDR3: TGTGCCAGCAGCCCTGGACTAGCCCCGCGTGGTGAGCAGTTCTTC.

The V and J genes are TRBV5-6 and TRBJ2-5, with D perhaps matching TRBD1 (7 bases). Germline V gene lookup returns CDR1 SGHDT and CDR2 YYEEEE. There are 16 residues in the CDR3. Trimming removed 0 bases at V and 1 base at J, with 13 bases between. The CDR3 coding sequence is TGTGCCAGCAGCTTGGAGCGGAGGGGGCTCCAAGAGACCCAGTACTTC. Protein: CASSLERRGLQETQYF.

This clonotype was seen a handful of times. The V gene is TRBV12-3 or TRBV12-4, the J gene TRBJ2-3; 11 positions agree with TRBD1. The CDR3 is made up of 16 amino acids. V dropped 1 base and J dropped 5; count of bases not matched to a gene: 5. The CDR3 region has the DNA TGTGCCAGCAGTTTAGGAGGGACAGGGGGTTTAGATACGCAGTATTTT. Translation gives CASSLGGTGGLDTQYF.

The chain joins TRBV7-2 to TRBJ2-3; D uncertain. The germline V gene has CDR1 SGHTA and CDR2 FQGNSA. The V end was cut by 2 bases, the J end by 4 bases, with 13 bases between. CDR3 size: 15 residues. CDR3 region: CASSLRTARPDTQYF. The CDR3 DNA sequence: TGTGCCAGCAGCTTAAGGACGGCCCGCCCAGATACGCAGTATTTT. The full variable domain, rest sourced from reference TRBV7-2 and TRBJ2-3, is GAGVSQSPSNKVTEKGKDVELRCDPISGHTALYWYRQSLGQGLEFLIYFQGNSAPDKSGLPSDRFSAERTGGSVSTLTIQRTQQEDSAVYLCASSLRTARPDTQYFGPGTRLTVL.

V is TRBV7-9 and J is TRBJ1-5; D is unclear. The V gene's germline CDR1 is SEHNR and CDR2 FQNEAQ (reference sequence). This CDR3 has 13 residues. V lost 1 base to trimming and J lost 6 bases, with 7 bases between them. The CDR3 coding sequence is TGTGCCAGCAGCTTAGATCCGGCTCAGCCCCAGCATTTT. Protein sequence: CASSLDPAQPQHF.

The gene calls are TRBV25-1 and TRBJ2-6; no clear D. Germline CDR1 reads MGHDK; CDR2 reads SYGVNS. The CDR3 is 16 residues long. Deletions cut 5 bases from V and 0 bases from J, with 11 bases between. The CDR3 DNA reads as TGTGCCAGCAGTAGAGGCAGCGCCTCTGGGGCCAACGTCCTGACTTTC. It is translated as CASSRGSASGANVLTF.